Included here is one T cell receptor (beta chain) sequence, with context. The data derive from a study of regulatory T cells in long-lasting Graves disease. TCR beta libraries were built with iRepertoire HTBI primers and Arm-PCR of CDR3 regions. Original analysis: Overall, samples carried approximately 56 TRBV and 13 to 15 TRBJ segments. Each CDR3 protein gets one entry after TCRdb re-called the multiplex PCR reads with MiXCR. These V and J calls originate from TCRdb's pipeline instead of the authors' own analysis. The table has 360,000 or so distinct CDR3 sequences, 15% to 20% seen once. Time point noted: newly diagnosed GD, antithyroid drugs for less than 3 months. The authors made the TCR library using RNA they extracted from PBMCs. CDR3 length: 17 amino acids. Trimming took 0 bases from V and 0 from J, leaving 16 bases between them. Germline-derived CDR1 and CDR2 are SQVTM and ANQGSEA. Separately, the same data were catalogued under a study of T cells in Graves' hyperthyroidism and ophthalmopathy. As reported in that work: Most expanded thyroid clonotypes above 0.001 also appeared in blood.

The source material was peripheral blood mononuclear cells (PBMCs), sampled at new diagnosis, from a patient treated with antithyroid drugs. The sequence was collected from a woman younger than 30 with Graves disease. The V and J genes are TRBV29-1 and TRBJ2-3; D might be TRBD1 or TRBD2, each matching 6 bases. DNA for the CDR3: TGCAGCGTTGAAGAGGGGGGACGGGGGCCTAGCACAGATACGCAGTATTTT. It translates to CSVEEGGRGPSTDTQYF.